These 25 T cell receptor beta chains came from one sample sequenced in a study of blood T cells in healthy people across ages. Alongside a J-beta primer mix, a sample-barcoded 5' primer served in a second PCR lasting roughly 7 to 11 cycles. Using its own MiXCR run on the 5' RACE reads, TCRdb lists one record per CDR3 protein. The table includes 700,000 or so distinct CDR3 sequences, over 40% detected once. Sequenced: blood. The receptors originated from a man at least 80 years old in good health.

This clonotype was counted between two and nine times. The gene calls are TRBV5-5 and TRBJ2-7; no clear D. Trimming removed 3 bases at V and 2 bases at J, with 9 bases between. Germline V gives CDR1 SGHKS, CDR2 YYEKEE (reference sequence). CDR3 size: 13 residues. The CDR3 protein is CASSSSSPYEQYF. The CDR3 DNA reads TGTGCCAGCAGCTCGTCATCACCCTACGAGCAGTACTTC.

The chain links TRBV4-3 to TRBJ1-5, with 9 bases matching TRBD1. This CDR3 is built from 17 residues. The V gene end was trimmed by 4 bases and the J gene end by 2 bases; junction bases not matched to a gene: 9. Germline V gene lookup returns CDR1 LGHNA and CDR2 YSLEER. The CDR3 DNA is TGCGCCAGCAGCCCGTTCACAGGGGGCAGGCGCAATCAGCCCCAGCATTTT. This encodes CASSPFTGGRRNQPQHF.

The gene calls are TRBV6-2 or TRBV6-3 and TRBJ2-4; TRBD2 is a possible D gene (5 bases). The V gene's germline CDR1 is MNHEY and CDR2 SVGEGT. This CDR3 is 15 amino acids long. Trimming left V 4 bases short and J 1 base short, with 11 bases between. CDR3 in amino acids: CASSFPEGAKNIQYF. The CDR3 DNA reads TGTGCCAGCAGTTTCCCCGAGGGCGCCAAAAACATTCAGTACTTC.

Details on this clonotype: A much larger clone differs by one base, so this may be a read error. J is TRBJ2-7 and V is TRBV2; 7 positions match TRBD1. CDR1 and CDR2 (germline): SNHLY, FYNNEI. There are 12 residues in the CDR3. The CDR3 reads CASTRTGYGQYF. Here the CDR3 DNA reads TGTGCCAGCACCCGGACAGGCTACGGGCAGTACTTC.

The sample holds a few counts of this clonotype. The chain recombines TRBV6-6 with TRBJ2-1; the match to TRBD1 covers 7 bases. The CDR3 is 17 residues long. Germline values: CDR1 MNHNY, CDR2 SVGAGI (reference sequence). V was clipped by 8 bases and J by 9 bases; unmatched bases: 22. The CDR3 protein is CASGHLTTKTGFGEQFF. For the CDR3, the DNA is TGTGCCAGCGGCCATTTAACGACCAAGACAGGGTTCGGTGAGCAGTTCTTC.

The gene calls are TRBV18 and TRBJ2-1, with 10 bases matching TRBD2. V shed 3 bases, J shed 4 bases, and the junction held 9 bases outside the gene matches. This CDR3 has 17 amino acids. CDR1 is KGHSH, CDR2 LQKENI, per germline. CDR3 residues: CASSPIPSGSVYNEQFF. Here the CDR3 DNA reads TGTGCCAGCTCACCGATCCCTAGCGGGAGTGTTTACAATGAGCAGTTCTTC.

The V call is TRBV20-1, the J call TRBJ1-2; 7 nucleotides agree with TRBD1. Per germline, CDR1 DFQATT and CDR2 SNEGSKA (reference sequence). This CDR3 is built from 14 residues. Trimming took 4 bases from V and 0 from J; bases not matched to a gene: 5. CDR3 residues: CSAIRDSSNYGYTF. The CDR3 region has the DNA TGCAGTGCTATTCGGGACAGTTCTAACTATGGCTACACCTTC.

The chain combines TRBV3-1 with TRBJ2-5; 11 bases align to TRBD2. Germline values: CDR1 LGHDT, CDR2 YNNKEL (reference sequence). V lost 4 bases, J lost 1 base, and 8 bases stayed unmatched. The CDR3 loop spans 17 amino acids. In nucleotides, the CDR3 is TGTGCCAGCAGCCTTGGGGCTAGCGGGAGGACCCAAGAGACCCAGTACTTC. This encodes CASSLGASGRTQETQYF.

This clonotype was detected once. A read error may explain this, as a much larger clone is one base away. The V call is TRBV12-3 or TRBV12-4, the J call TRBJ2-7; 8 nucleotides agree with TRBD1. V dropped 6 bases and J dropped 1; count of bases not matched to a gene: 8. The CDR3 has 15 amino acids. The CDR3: CASSPADRESYEQYF. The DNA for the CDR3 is TGTGCCAGCAGCCCCGCGGACAGGGAGTCCTACGAGCAGTACTTC.

The DNA of the CDR3 is TGTGCCAGCAGCTACTACCTACTCGAGGGACAGGGGGTGAGGGATGAGCAGTACTTC. This translates into CASSYYLLEGQGVRDEQYF. The chain combines TRBV11-2 with TRBJ2-5; the match to TRBD1 covers 11 bases. CDR1 SGHAT and CDR2 FQNNGV come from the germline V gene. The junction had 24 bases not matched to a gene; V was cut back by 4 bases and J by 11 bases. The CDR3 sequence is 19 residues long. Full variable domain (outside the CDR3, taken from reference TRBV11-2 and TRBJ2-5): EAGVAQSPRYKIIEKRQSVAFWCNPISGHATLYWYQQILGQGPKLLIQFQNNGVVDDSQLPKDRFSAERLKGVDSTLKIQPAKLEDSAVYLCASSYYLLEGQGVRDEQYFGPGTRLLVL.

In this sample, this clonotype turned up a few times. This CDR3 reads CASSEGQSLYGYTF. The CDR3 nucleotides are TGTGCCAGCAGTGAAGGGCAGTCCCTCTATGGCTACACCTTC. The chain has TRBV6-1 and TRBJ1-2; unclear D gene. In germline, CDR1 is MNHNS, CDR2 SASEGT. CDR3 length equals 14 residues. V lost 1 base and J 4 bases, leaving 10 bases between the germline ends.

The CDR3 nucleotides read TGTGCCAGCCGCCCCCGGACTATCCAAGGGAGGGAGACCCAGTACTTC. The encoded protein is CASRPRTIQGRETQYF. The chain links TRBV6-2 or TRBV6-3 to TRBJ2-7; possible D gene TRBD2, 6 bases. TRBJ2-5 explains the end of the DNA better; the J call may be wrong. Germline assignment: CDR1 MNHEY and CDR2 SVGEGT. The CDR3 totals 16 residues.

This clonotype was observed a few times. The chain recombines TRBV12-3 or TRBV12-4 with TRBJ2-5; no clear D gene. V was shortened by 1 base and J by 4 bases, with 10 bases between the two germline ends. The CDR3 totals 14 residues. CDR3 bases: TGTGCCAGCAGTTTAGATCACGGACGAGAGACCCAGTACTTC. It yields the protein CASSLDHGRETQYF.

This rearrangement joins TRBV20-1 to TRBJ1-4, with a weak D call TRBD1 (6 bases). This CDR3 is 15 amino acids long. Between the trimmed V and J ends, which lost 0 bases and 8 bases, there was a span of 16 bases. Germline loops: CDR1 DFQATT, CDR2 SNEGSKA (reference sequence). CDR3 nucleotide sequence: TGCAGTGCTAGAGATAAACGGGGGCTTGGGGAAAAACTGTTTTTT. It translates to CSARDKRGLGEKLFF.

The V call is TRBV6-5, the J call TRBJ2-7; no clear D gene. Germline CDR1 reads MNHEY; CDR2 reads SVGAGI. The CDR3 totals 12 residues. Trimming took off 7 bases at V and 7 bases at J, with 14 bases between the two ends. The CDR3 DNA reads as TGTGCCAGCACCAATACCGTGGGGGAGCAGTACTTC. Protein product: CASTNTVGEQYF.

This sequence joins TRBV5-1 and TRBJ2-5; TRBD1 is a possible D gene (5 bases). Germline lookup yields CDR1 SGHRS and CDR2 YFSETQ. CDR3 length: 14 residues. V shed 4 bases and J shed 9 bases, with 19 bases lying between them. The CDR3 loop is CASSTARDDGAQYF. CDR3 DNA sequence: TGCGCCAGCAGCACCGCCAGGGATGATGGAGCCCAGTACTTC.

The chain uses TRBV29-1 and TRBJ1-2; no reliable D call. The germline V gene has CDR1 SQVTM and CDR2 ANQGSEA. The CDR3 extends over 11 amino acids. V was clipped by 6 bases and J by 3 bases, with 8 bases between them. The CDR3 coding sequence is TGCAGCGTACGGTGGGACTATGGCTACACCTTC. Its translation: CSVRWDYGYTF.

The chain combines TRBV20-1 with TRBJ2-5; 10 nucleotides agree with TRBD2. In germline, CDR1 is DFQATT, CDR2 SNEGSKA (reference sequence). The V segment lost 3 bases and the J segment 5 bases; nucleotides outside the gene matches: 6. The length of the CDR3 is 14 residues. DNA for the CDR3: TGCAGTGCTAGGACTAGCGGGCTGGGGGAGACCCAGTACTTC. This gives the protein CSARTSGLGETQYF.

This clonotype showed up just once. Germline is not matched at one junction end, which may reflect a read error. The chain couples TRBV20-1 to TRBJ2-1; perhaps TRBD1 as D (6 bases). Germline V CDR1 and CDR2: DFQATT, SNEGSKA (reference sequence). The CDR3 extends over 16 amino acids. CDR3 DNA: TGCAGTGCTAGCTCTCCCGGACAGATACATTACAATGAGCGGTACTTC. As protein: CSASSPGQIHYNERYF.

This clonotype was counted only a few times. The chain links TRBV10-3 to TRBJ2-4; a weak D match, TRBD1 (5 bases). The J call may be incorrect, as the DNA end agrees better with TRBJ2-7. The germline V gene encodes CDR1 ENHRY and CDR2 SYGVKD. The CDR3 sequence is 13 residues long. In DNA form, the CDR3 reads TGTGCCATCAGGCTAGGGGCTGAATCCGAGCAGTACTTC. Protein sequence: CAIRLGAESEQYF.

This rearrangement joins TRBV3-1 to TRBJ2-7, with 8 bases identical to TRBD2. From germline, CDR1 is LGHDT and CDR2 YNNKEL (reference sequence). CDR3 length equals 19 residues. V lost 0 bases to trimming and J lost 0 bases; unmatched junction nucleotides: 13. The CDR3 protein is CASSQDRSGGPRSSYEQYF. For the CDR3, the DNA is TGTGCCAGCAGCCAAGACCGCAGCGGGGGCCCCAGGAGCTCCTACGAGCAGTACTTC.

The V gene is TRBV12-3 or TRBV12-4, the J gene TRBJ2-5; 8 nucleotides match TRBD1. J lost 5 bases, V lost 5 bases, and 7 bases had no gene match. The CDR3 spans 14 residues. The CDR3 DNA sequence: TGTGCCAGCAGTGTGAGACAGGGGAGTGAGACCCAGTACTTC. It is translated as CASSVRQGSETQYF.

The CDR3 is CSARVTGAPNAPQHF. Written as DNA, the CDR3 is TGCAGTGCTAGAGTAACGGGGGCGCCAAACGCGCCCCAGCATTTT. The chain couples TRBV20-1 to TRBJ1-5, with a possible D match to TRBD1 (6 bases). Germline V gene data show CDR1 as DFQATT and CDR2 as SNEGSKA (reference sequence). The CDR3 covers 15 residues. V lost 1 base to trimming and J lost 9 bases, with 19 bases between them.

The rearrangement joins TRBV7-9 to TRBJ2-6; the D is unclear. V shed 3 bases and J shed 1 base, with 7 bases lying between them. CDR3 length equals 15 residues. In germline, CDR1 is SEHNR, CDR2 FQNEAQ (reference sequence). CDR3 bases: TGTGCCAGCAGCTTCTTAACATCTGGGGCCAACGTCCTGACTTTC. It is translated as CASSFLTSGANVLTF.

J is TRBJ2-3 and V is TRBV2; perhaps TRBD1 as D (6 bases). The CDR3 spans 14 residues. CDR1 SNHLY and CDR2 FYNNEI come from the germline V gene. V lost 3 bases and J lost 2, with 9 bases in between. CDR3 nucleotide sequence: TGTGCCAGCAGTGAGGGGGCGTACACAGATACGCAGTATTTT. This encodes CASSEGAYTDTQYF.